Sequencing of this T cell receptor beta chain was carried out in a study of T cell responses to AZD1222 COVID-19 vaccine. Germline CDR1 is MNHEY and CDR2 is SVGEGT. The CDR3 extends over 15 amino acids. Trimming cost V 0 bases and J 3 bases; bases outside gene matches: 5. This table comes from immunoSEQ multiplex PCR, and its TCRdb copy is limited to in-frame clones, with some not included. Among tens of thousands of clones, 88% were seen once, and the ten largest hold less than 9.5%. The receptor was derived from an adult in good health. V usage is TRBV6-2 or TRBV6-3 and J usage is TRBJ2-7; 7 bases align to TRBD1. The source material was peripheral blood, sampled on day 0 of AZD1222 vaccination. The CDR3 DNA is TGTGCCAGCAGTTACTCGAACAGGGGAGACTACGAGCAGTACTTC. It translates to CASSYSNRGDYEQYF.